The entry that follows covers one TCR beta chain sequence. This specimen comes from a study of control samples from healthy donors and cancer patients. Here immunoSEQ multiplex PCR was the method, and the copy in TCRdb shows in-frame clones only, minus some. The sample has about 120,000 clones; around 87% are singletons. The germline V gene has CDR1 MNHEY and CDR2 SVGAGI. The V end lost 7 bases, the J end lost 0 bases, and 13 bases lay between the germline ends. The CDR3 sequence is 15 residues long. Sequencing was carried out using blood. The clonotype comes from a man aged 40-55 years in good health. The chain recombines TRBV6-5 with TRBJ2-1; D not certain. Written as DNA, the CDR3 is TGTGCCAGCACTCGCGGAGCGATCTCCTACAATGAGCAGTTCTTC. It is translated as CASTRGAISYNEQFF.